This T cell receptor beta chain was retrieved from a study of human T cells and chemical hapten exposure. Study overall: It was small differences in pooled library volume that mainly caused per-sample TCR yields to vary.

Time point here: pre-sensitization, week 0. Described treatment: therapeutic diphenylcyclopropenone sensitization with weekly scalp DPC. Between the trimmed V and J ends, which lost 1 base and 3 bases, there was a span of 22 bases. The germline V gene encodes CDR1 DFQATT and CDR2 SNEGSKA (reference sequence). The CDR3 length is 18 residues. On this clonotype itself: Its antigen remains unknown.

TCRdb itself ran the RACE reads through MiXCR, one entry per CDR3 protein. Among some 70,000 distinct CDR3 sequences listed, 9.5% to 12% were seen once. Study-wide findings and caveats: The donors suffered from alopecia, so their immune response may not match that of healthy people.

This receptor was taken from a woman aged 50 to 65 with alopecia areata. Some clones in this sample may be carry-over from other donors' samples. The chain has TRBV20-1 and TRBJ2-4, with D possibly matching TRBD1 (5 bases). The source was whole blood, collected in connection with sensitization to the hapten diphenylcyclopropenone (DPC). CDR3 nucleotides: TGCAGTGCTAGAGTTACAGGACGTGCCCGATATGACAAAAACATTCAGTACTTC. Its protein is CSARVTGRARYDKNIQYF.